The 26 T cell receptor beta chains listed next were all sequenced from one sample in a study of blood T cell repertoires in COVID-19. Here immunoSEQ multiplex PCR was the method, and the copy in TCRdb shows in-frame clones only, minus some. The sample consists of tens of thousands of clones, approximately 86% of them appearing once. The specimen was peripheral blood. These receptors all stem from an elderly man with active COVID-19.

CDR3 region: CASSLRLAGVGEQFF. The CDR3 DNA follows: TGTGCCAGCAGTTTAAGACTAGCGGGAGTAGGCGAGCAGTTCTTC. The chain is built from TRBV27 and TRBJ2-1; 12 bases line up with TRBD2. The germline V gene has CDR1 MNHEY and CDR2 SMNVEV (reference sequence). CDR3 length: 15 residues. V was pared by 2 bases and J by 10 bases, with 6 bases of the junction left unmatched.

The chain is built from TRBV9 and TRBJ2-5; 11 bases match TRBD2. Germline V gives CDR1 SGDLS, CDR2 YYNGEE. This CDR3 spans 16 amino acids. V shed 4 bases, J shed 5 bases, and the junction held 10 bases outside the gene matches. CDR3 sequence: CASSPRTSGLFETQYF. The CDR3, as DNA: TGTGCCAGCAGCCCAAGGACTAGCGGGCTCTTTGAGACCCAGTACTTC.

The chain is built from TRBV18 and TRBJ1-3; D is possibly TRBD1 (6 bases). This CDR3 has 16 residues. CDR1 KGHSH and CDR2 LQKENI come from the germline V gene. V was trimmed by 3 bases and J by 7 bases, leaving 19 bases between them. The CDR3 region has the DNA TGTGCCAGCTCACCTCTACAGGGTGAGGGTGGTAACACCATATATTTT. It yields the protein CASSPLQGEGGNTIYF.

The CDR3: CASSFRVGVGGYTF. CDR3 nucleotides: TGTGCCAGCAGTTTCCGCGTCGGGGTTGGCGGCTACACCTTC. The rearrangement uses TRBV28 and TRBJ1-2; D uncertain. In germline, CDR1 is MDHEN, CDR2 SYDVKM. The CDR3 consists of 14 residues. The V and J ends lost 3 bases and 8 bases respectively, with 16 bases between them.

This chain links TRBV2 with TRBJ2-5, with 9 bases matching TRBD1. Germline loops: CDR1 SNHLY, CDR2 FYNNEI. With 7 bases clipped from V and 4 bases from J, the junction kept 10 bases outside the gene matches. The CDR3 spans 15 residues. CDR3 amino acids: CASIGRTGVIETQYF. The CDR3 coding sequence is TGTGCCAGCATCGGTAGGACAGGGGTAATAGAGACCCAGTACTTC.

The V call is TRBV6-5, the J call TRBJ2-3, with a weak D call TRBD1 (6 bases). The CDR3 consists of 13 residues. From germline, CDR1 is MNHEY and CDR2 SVGAGI. V was cut by 11 bases and J by 2 bases, with 14 bases left in between. The DNA of the CDR3 is TGTGCCTGTTACAGGGTTCCCACAGATACGCAGTATTTT. As protein: CACYRVPTDTQYF.

The chain combines TRBV20-1 with TRBJ2-7; a weak D match, TRBD2 (6 bases). This CDR3 is built from 11 residues. Per germline, CDR1 DFQATT and CDR2 SNEGSKA (reference sequence). Trimming stripped 6 bases from V and 6 bases from J, with 12 bases between. This CDR3 is CSANLAFEQYF. The CDR3 bases are TGCAGTGCGAATCTAGCGTTCGAGCAGTACTTC.

This clone was observed once. The rearrangement uses TRBV28 and TRBJ2-2; D unclear. The germline gives CDR1 MDHEN, CDR2 SYDVKM. CDR3 size: 12 residues. Trimming removed 7 bases from V and 6 bases from J, with 9 bases in between. CDR3 loop: CASTRFPGELFF. CDR3 DNA: TGTGCCAGCACCCGGTTCCCCGGGGAGCTGTTTTTT. Variable domain in full (rest from reference TRBV28 and TRBJ2-2): DVKVTQSSRYLVKRTGEKVFLECVQDMDHENMFWYRQDPGLGLRLIYFSYDVKMKEKGDIPEGYSVSREKKERFSLILESASTNQTSMYLCASTRFPGELFFGEGSRLTVL.

The genes are TRBV18 and TRBJ2-3; a possible D gene is TRBD2 (6 bases). Trimming took off 2 bases at V and 6 bases at J, with 12 bases between the two ends. The CDR3 length is 14 residues. Per the germline V gene, CDR1 is KGHSH and CDR2 is LQKENI. The CDR3 nucleotides are TGTGCCAGCTCACCAGCTGCGGGATGGGATACGCAGTATTTT. Translation: CASSPAAGWDTQYF.

The chain uses TRBV7-3 and TRBJ1-2; 7 bases match TRBD1. This CDR3 comprises 14 residues. After removal of 2 bases from V and 3 bases from J, the junction contained 3 bases not matched to a gene. The germline V gene encodes CDR1 SGHTA and CDR2 FQGTGA. CDR3 in DNA: TGTGCCAGCAGCTTAGTGCAGGGGGACTATGGCTACACCTTC. Translated: CASSLVQGDYGYTF.

The V and J genes are TRBV4-1 and TRBJ2-7; 11 bases map to TRBD2. Germline values: CDR1 MGHRA, CDR2 YSYEKL. V lost 7 bases to trimming and J lost 5 bases; unmatched junction nucleotides: 4. The CDR3 spans 13 residues. The CDR3 DNA is TGCGCCAGCAAAACACTAGCGGGAGACGAGCAGTACTTC. Amino acid sequence: CASKTLAGDEQYF.

The gene calls are TRBV11-2 and TRBJ2-2; D is unclear. The V gene's germline CDR1 is SGHAT and CDR2 FQNNGV. V lost 3 bases, J lost 2 bases, and 10 bases lay in between. The CDR3 consists of 15 residues. The DNA for the CDR3 is TGTGCCAGCAGCTTCTCCGGGTTCAACACCGGGGAGCTGTTTTTT. Translating it yields CASSFSGFNTGELFF.

This clone was found a few times. The gene calls are TRBV10-1 and TRBJ2-2; 13 positions agree with TRBD2. The CDR3 length is 20 residues. Per germline, CDR1 WNHNN and CDR2 SYGVQD (reference sequence). The V and J ends lost 4 bases and 1 base, in that order; junction bases with no gene match: 12. The chain's CDR3 is CASSGYPRLAGGMNTGELFF. CDR3 nucleotides: TGCGCCAGCAGTGGTTACCCTAGACTAGCGGGAGGTATGAACACCGGGGAGCTGTTTTTT.

The rearrangement uses TRBV5-5 and TRBJ2-2; TRBD1 aligns across 8 bases. The V gene's germline CDR1 is SGHKS and CDR2 YYEKEE (reference sequence). V lost 1 base to trimming and J lost 5 bases; unmatched junction nucleotides: 7. This CDR3 spans 16 amino acids. In DNA, the CDR3 is TGTGCCAGCAGCTTGTCCTACAGGGGGTCGACCGGGGAGCTGTTTTTT. Protein sequence: CASSLSYRGSTGELFF.

V and J are TRBV7-2 and TRBJ2-3; 8 bases agree with TRBD2. This CDR3 is 15 amino acids long. The V segment lost 2 bases and the J segment 3 bases; nucleotides outside the gene matches: 4. CDR1 and CDR2 from the germline V gene are SGHTA and FQGNSA. The CDR3 nucleotides read TGTGCCAGCAGCTTACGGGAGGGCCGAACAGATACGCAGTATTTT. Translated, it gives CASSLREGRTDTQYF.

The chain joins TRBV7-7 to TRBJ2-1, with TRBD1 as a possible D gene (6 bases). Per the germline V gene, CDR1 is SSHAT and CDR2 is FNYEAQ (reference sequence). This CDR3 is built from 15 residues. V was clipped by 4 bases and J by 8 bases, with 18 bases between them. The CDR3 coding sequence is TGTGCCAGCAGCTCAACGGGACACGGCGCGGATGAGCAGTTCTTC. This codes for CASSSTGHGADEQFF.

The chain couples TRBV27 to TRBJ2-3; tentatively, D is TRBD2 (7 bases). The CDR3 sequence is 15 residues long. Germline lookup yields CDR1 MNHEY and CDR2 SMNVEV (reference sequence). Trimming stripped 3 bases from V and 4 bases from J, with 14 bases between. CDR3 in amino acids: CASSFGRGRPDTQYF. The CDR3 DNA is TGTGCCAGCAGTTTTGGGCGGGGGCGCCCAGATACGCAGTATTTT.

V and J are TRBV19 and TRBJ1-4; D may be TRBD1 (5 bases). Germline lookup yields CDR1 LNHDA and CDR2 SQIVND (reference sequence). Trimming cost V 0 bases and J 2 bases, with 10 bases left between them. This CDR3 contains 16 residues. CDR3 sequence (DNA): TGTGCCAGTAGTATAGACTGGCCAGGGACTAATGAAAAACTGTTTTTT. It specifies CASSIDWPGTNEKLFF.

This chain joins TRBV19 and TRBJ1-1, with 10 bases lining up with TRBD1. Trimming cost V 5 bases and J 6 bases; bases outside gene matches: 6. CDR1 and CDR2 from the germline V gene are LNHDA and SQIVND (reference sequence). The CDR3 has 14 amino acids. Here the CDR3 DNA reads TGTGCCAGTAGTCACCGGGACAGGGGCGCTGAAGCTTTCTTT. Translating it yields CASSHRDRGAEAFF.

The chain joins TRBV4-1 to TRBJ2-3; a weak D match, TRBD2 (5 bases). Trimming pared 0 bases from V and 0 bases from J, leaving 13 bases between. This CDR3 is 17 amino acids long. Per germline, CDR1 MGHRA and CDR2 YSYEKL. The CDR3 here is CASSQDPLAASTDTQYF. Written as DNA, the CDR3 is TGCGCCAGCAGCCAAGATCCCCTAGCAGCAAGCACAGATACGCAGTATTTT.

The rearrangement joins TRBV5-6 to TRBJ2-1; TRBD1 might be the D (6 bases). Germline assignment: CDR1 SGHDT and CDR2 YYEEEE. V gave up 5 bases and J gave up 6 bases, with 15 bases separating them. CDR3 length equals 14 residues. CDR3 sequence (DNA): TGTGCCAGCAGTGTGAGGGGGTTTGTCAATGAGCAGTTCTTC. Translating it yields CASSVRGFVNEQFF.

This rearrangement joins TRBV7-3 to TRBJ2-2, with 9 bases that match TRBD1. In germline, CDR1 is SGHTA, CDR2 FQGTGA. This CDR3 contains 16 residues. The J segment lost 0 bases and the V segment lost 2 bases, leaving 1 base of the junction unmatched. The CDR3 reads CASSLGQGSNTGELFF. The DNA for the CDR3 is TGTGCCAGCAGCTTAGGACAGGGGTCGAACACCGGGGAGCTGTTTTTT.

The rearrangement links TRBV6-6 to TRBJ2-7; TRBD2 matches at 7 bases. V shed 5 bases, J shed 2 bases, and the junction held 9 bases outside the gene matches. This CDR3 has 15 residues. The germline V gene encodes CDR1 MNHNY and CDR2 SVGAGI (reference sequence). CDR3 DNA: TGTGCCAGCAGTCCCGGGGCTAGCGGAACCTACGAGCAGTACTTC. The encoded protein is CASSPGASGTYEQYF.

The V and J genes are TRBV18 and TRBJ2-1; TRBD1 might be the D (5 bases). There are 14 residues in the CDR3. Germline CDR1 and CDR2: KGHSH and LQKENI. Trimming removed 0 bases at V and 8 bases at J, with 11 bases between. The CDR3, as DNA: TGTGCCAGCTCACCACCGTCCAGGGTACATGAGCAGTTCTTC. As protein: CASSPPSRVHEQFF.

This clone was seen just once. V and J are TRBV5-4 and TRBJ1-6; possible D gene TRBD1, 6 bases. Germline CDR1 SGHNT, CDR2 YYREEE (reference sequence). V gave up 1 base and J gave up 7 bases, with 12 bases separating them. CDR3 length: 15 residues. CDR3 in DNA: TGTGCCAGCAGCTTGCCGGGGGGCCAGAATTCACCCCTCCACTTT. Its protein product is CASSLPGGQNSPLHF.

V and J are TRBV10-3 and TRBJ2-1; tentatively, D is TRBD1 (6 bases). Germline-derived CDR1 and CDR2 are ENHRY and SYGVKD. The V gene lost 2 bases and the J gene lost 0 bases, with 14 bases spanning the gap. This CDR3 is 17 amino acids long. In DNA, the CDR3 is TGTGCCATCAGTGAGCCACAGGGAAAGAGCTCCTACAATGAGCAGTTCTTC. It yields the protein CAISEPQGKSSYNEQFF.